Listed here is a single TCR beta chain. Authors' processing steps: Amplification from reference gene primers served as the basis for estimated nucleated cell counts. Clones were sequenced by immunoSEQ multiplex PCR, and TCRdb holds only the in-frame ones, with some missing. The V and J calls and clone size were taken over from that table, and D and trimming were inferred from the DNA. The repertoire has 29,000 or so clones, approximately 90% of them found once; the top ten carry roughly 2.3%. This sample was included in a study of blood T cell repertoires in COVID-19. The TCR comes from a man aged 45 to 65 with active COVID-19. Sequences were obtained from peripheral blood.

CDR3: CSVRQGSPYEQYF. The CDR3 DNA sequence: TGCAGCGTCCGACAGGGCTCTCCCTACGAGCAGTACTTC. The J gene is TRBJ2-7, the V gene TRBV29-1; 7 bases map to TRBD1. The CDR3 sequence is 13 residues long. CDR1 is SQVTM and CDR2 is ANQGSEA in the germline V gene. V was pared by 6 bases and J by 2 bases, with 7 bases of the junction left unmatched.